The next 30 T cell receptor beta chains were all read from a single sample in a study of response to subunit inactivated influenza vaccine. TCRdb re-called the RT-PCR reads with MiXCR, one entry per CDR3 protein. The data hold over 750,000 distinct CDR3 sequences, with around 21% observed a single time. Here the sequenced sample was PBMCs from blood, taken 4 to 6 days after vaccination. The receptors stem from a man aged 50-59 years who received an inactivated influenza vaccine.

There are many counts of this clonotype. CDR3 loop: CASSQAWEIAYEQYF. CDR3 DNA: TGCGCCAGCAGCCAAGCTTGGGAAATAGCCTACGAGCAGTACTTC. The V and J genes are TRBV4-3 and TRBJ2-7; D is unclear. CDR1 is LGHNA and CDR2 is YSLEER in the germline V gene. The ends were cut back, 1 base at V and 2 bases at J, with 12 bases in the middle. The CDR3 length is 15 residues.

The chain is built from TRBV4-3 and TRBJ1-1; TRBD1 aligns across 7 bases. V was pared by 1 base and J by 1 base, with 12 bases of the junction left unmatched. The CDR3 runs to 18 residues. The V gene's germline CDR1 is LGHNA and CDR2 YSLEER. The CDR3 reads CASSQGNIVQGKNTEAFF. The CDR3 DNA reads TGCGCCAGCAGCCAAGGCAATATCGTACAGGGGAAGAACACTGAAGCTTTCTTT.

In this sample, this clonotype turned up a few times. The chain joins TRBV24-1 to TRBJ1-4, with TRBD1 as a possible D gene (5 bases). Germline V gene lookup returns CDR1 KGHDR and CDR2 SFDVKD. The V end was cut by 2 bases, the J end by 4 bases, with 13 bases between. The CDR3 is 16 amino acids. The CDR3 DNA reads TGTGCCACCAGTGATTCCTCCGGGACCGGTAATGAAAAACTGTTTTTT. This translates into CATSDSSGTGNEKLFF.

The V call is TRBV12-3 or TRBV12-4, the J call TRBJ1-6; 8 bases are a match to TRBD1. The CDR3 spans 14 residues. V trimming: 3 bases; J trimming: 13 bases; junction bases outside the gene matches: 8. The CDR3 DNA is TGTGCCAGCAGTTTGGGACAGGCCTCCCTGCCCCTCCACTTT. This codes for CASSLGQASLPLHF.

The chain employs TRBV10-3 and TRBJ2-1; TRBD2 matches at 14 bases. Germline V lookup: CDR1 ENHRY, CDR2 SYGVKD. Trimming took 6 bases from V and 3 from J; bases not matched to a gene: 1. The CDR3 consists of 15 residues. In DNA form, the CDR3 reads TGTGCCATCAGAGGGACTAGCGGGGGCTACAATGAGCAGTTCTTC. Its translation: CAIRGTSGGYNEQFF.

The chain uses TRBV20-1 and TRBJ2-5; D gene unclear. This CDR3 has 14 amino acids. Germline loops: CDR1 DFQATT, CDR2 SNEGSKA (reference sequence). The germline V and J ends were trimmed by 6 bases and 1 base, with 15 bases remaining between them. The CDR3 is CSALLRFGQETQYF. The CDR3 bases are TGCAGTGCCCTGCTGAGGTTTGGCCAAGAGACCCAGTACTTC.

The chain employs TRBV7-2 and TRBJ1-2; 7 nucleotides match TRBD1. The CDR3 runs 13 residues. The germline CDR1 and CDR2 sequences are SGHTA and FQGNSA. Unmatched junction bases numbered 8, after V lost 6 bases and J lost 7 bases. For the CDR3, the DNA is TGTGCCAGCAGAGGGGGCCCCTCGGGTGGCTACACCTTC. Its protein is CASRGGPSGGYTF.

This clonotype was observed a handful of times. This rearrangement joins TRBV10-2 to TRBJ2-7; D gene unclear. Germline values: CDR1 WSHSY, CDR2 SAAADI. The V gene lost 3 bases and the J gene lost 3 bases, with 12 bases spanning the gap. The CDR3 totals 14 residues. CDR3 nucleotide sequence: TGCGCCAGCAGTGACTTAGGACGGCGCTACGAGCAGTACTTC. Encoded protein: CASSDLGRRYEQYF.

The rearrangement links TRBV30 to TRBJ2-2, with D possibly called TRBD1 or TRBD2 (6 bases each). The CDR3 is made up of 14 amino acids. Germline loops: CDR1 GTSNPN, CDR2 SVGIG (reference sequence). V lost 5 bases to trimming and J lost 6 bases, with 16 bases between them. The CDR3 DNA sequence: TGTGCCTGGGTAGCGGAACAGGGAGCCGGGGAGCTGTTTTTT. This translates into CAWVAEQGAGELFF. Supplemented by reference TRBV30 and TRBJ2-2, the full variable domain reads SQTIHQWPATLVQPVGSPLSLECTVEGTSNPNLYWYRQAAGRGLQLLFYSVGIGQISSEVPQNLSASRPQDRQFILSSKKLLLSDSGFYLCAWVAEQGAGELFFGEGSRLTVL.

This chain joins TRBV7-2 and TRBJ2-2; 9 bases map to TRBD2. This CDR3 spans 16 amino acids. In germline, CDR1 is SGHTA, CDR2 FQGNSA. J gave up 5 bases and V 0 bases, and 4 bases lay outside the gene matches. Here the CDR3 DNA reads TGTGCCAGCAGCTTAGCGAGAACTAGCGGGACCGGGGAGCTGTTTTTT. It yields the protein CASSLARTSGTGELFF.

V and J are TRBV6-1 and TRBJ2-7; D not resolved. Trimming cost V 8 bases and J 6 bases, with 11 bases left between them. Germline CDR1 is MNHNS and CDR2 is SASEGT. The CDR3 sequence is 11 residues long. The DNA for the CDR3 is TGTGCCAGCGGCGGCGGAGCCGAGCAGTACTTC. This codes for CASGGGAEQYF.

This clonotype was counted ten times or more. The chain couples TRBV29-1 to TRBJ2-7, with TRBD1 matching over 8 bases. CDR1 and CDR2 from the germline V gene are SQVTM and ANQGSEA. J lost 0 bases, V lost 5 bases, and 6 bases had no gene match. This CDR3 region has 14 residues. The CDR3 reads CSVRDRQPSYEQYF. The CDR3 DNA reads as TGCAGCGTTCGGGACAGGCAACCCTCCTACGAGCAGTACTTC.

V and J are TRBV5-6 and TRBJ2-3; TRBD2 matches at 7 bases. CDR1 is SGHDT and CDR2 is YYEEEE in the germline V gene. The CDR3 spans 16 residues. Trimming removed 1 base from V and 3 bases from J; junction bases left unmatched: 8. The DNA for the CDR3 is TGTGCCAGCAGCTTGTTTGGCGGGAGAGGTACAGATACGCAGTATTTT. Encoded protein: CASSLFGGRGTDTQYF.

This clonotype was recorded at least ten times. The gene calls are TRBV5-1 and TRBJ2-3; D gene ambiguous. Trimming shortened V by 5 bases and J by 2 bases, and 9 bases separated the two germline ends. CDR3 length: 13 amino acids. Germline V lookup: CDR1 SGHRS, CDR2 YFSETQ. The CDR3 DNA follows: TGCGCCAGCAGGGCCACCACCACAGATACGCAGTATTTT. Translation: CASRATTTDTQYF.

The sample holds a few counts of this clonotype. CDR3 nucleotides: TGCAGTGCTAGAGAAAGAGCCGCGCGGTATGAGCAGTTCTTC. It yields the protein CSARERAARYEQFF. V gene TRBV20-1 combines with J gene TRBJ2-1; D unresolved. The CDR3 has 14 amino acids. Per germline, CDR1 DFQATT and CDR2 SNEGSKA (reference sequence). V lost 0 bases and J lost 8, with 14 bases in between.

This clonotype has only a few counts. The CDR3 sequence: CAWEDRVYYGYTF. In DNA, the CDR3 is TGTGCCTGGGAAGACAGGGTTTACTATGGCTACACCTTC. The J gene is TRBJ1-2, the V gene TRBV30, with 7 nucleotides matching TRBD1. This CDR3 has 13 amino acids. V was clipped by 5 bases and J by 3 bases; unmatched bases: 6. Germline V gives CDR1 GTSNPN, CDR2 SVGIG (reference sequence).

In this sample, this clonotype turned up once. A far larger clone is a single base away, which makes a read error likely. The gene calls are TRBV5-1 and TRBJ1-1; possible D gene TRBD1, 5 bases. Germline CDR1 is SGHRS and CDR2 is YFSETQ. There are 14 residues in the CDR3. V was shortened by 1 base and J by 0 bases, with 7 bases between the two germline ends. In nucleotides, the CDR3 is TGCGCCAGCAGCTTGAAGGGGATGAACACTGAAGCTTTCTTT. Its translation is CASSLKGMNTEAFF.

This clonotype was seen more than once but under ten times. This chain joins TRBV7-2 and TRBJ2-5; D possibly corresponds to TRBD2 (6 bases). CDR3 size: 16 residues. Germline-derived CDR1 and CDR2 are SGHTA and FQGNSA. V was shortened by 5 bases and J by 1 base, with 17 bases between the two germline ends. As DNA, the CDR3 is TGTGCCAGCAGCCTAACCGCCGCAGCGGGCCAAGAGACCCAGTACTTC. It codes for CASSLTAAAGQETQYF.

The rearrangement links TRBV5-1 to TRBJ2-7, with TRBD2 as a possible D gene (6 bases). Germline-derived CDR1 and CDR2 are SGHRS and YFSETQ. CDR3 size: 13 residues. V was clipped by 4 bases and J by 3 bases, with 11 bases between them. The CDR3 region is CASSEGRDYEQYF. CDR3 in DNA: TGCGCCAGCAGCGAGGGGCGGGACTACGAGCAGTACTTC.

The V and J genes are TRBV4-3 and TRBJ2-2; 7 bases fit TRBD1. The ends lost 4 bases at V and 0 bases at J; junction bases unmatched: 8. The CDR3 contains 17 residues. In germline, CDR1 is LGHNA, CDR2 YSLEER. The CDR3 coding sequence is TGCGCCAGCAGCCGAAAGACTGGGACAGCGAACACCGGGGAGCTGTTTTTT. Translation gives CASSRKTGTANTGELFF.

This clonotype has ten or more counts. The chain couples TRBV12-3 or TRBV12-4 to TRBJ2-7; D perhaps matches TRBD1 (7 bases). The CDR3 extends over 15 amino acids. The V and J ends lost 2 bases and 3 bases respectively, with 14 bases between them. CDR3 sequence (DNA): TGTGCCAGCAGTTTAACGGCAGGGGGGCTCTACGAGCAGTACTTC. This codes for CASSLTAGGLYEQYF.

This clonotype was detected only a few times. The genes are TRBV2 and TRBJ1-5; D is possibly TRBD1 (6 bases). Germline V gene lookup returns CDR1 SNHLY and CDR2 FYNNEI. CDR3 length: 13 amino acids. Trimming left V 6 bases short and J 10 bases short, with 16 bases between. In nucleotides, the CDR3 is TGTGCCAGCAGAGTGGACAGTTTGTCTCCCCAGCATTTT. Its protein product is CASRVDSLSPQHF.

This clonotype was counted only a few times. The chain couples TRBV20-1 to TRBJ1-2; maybe TRBD1 (6 bases). The CDR3 runs to 14 residues. The germline V gene has CDR1 DFQATT and CDR2 SNEGSKA (reference sequence). The germline V and J ends were trimmed by 2 bases and 4 bases, with 14 bases remaining between them. The CDR3 nucleotides are TGCAGTGCTAGATCTTACAGGGAAGGCTATGGCTACACCTTC. It encodes CSARSYREGYGYTF.

The sample holds a few counts of this clonotype. The chain has TRBV5-5 and TRBJ2-2, with D perhaps TRBD1 (5 bases). CDR1 SGHKS and CDR2 YYEKEE come from the germline V gene (reference sequence). This CDR3 comprises 16 residues. V was pared by 3 bases and J by 2 bases, with 14 bases between. The CDR3 loop is CASSWGGGSNTGELFF. CDR3 nucleotides: TGTGCCAGCAGCTGGGGCGGCGGATCTAACACCGGGGAGCTGTTTTTT.

The chain carries TRBV5-1 and TRBJ2-3; TRBD1 agrees at 8 bases. Germline V CDR1 and CDR2: SGHRS, YFSETQ. The CDR3 totals 15 residues. The V and J ends lost 3 bases and 4 bases, in that order; junction bases with no gene match: 7. Here the CDR3 DNA reads TGCGCCAGCAGCTCCGCAGGGGGCGCATCAGATACGCAGTATTTT. Amino acid sequence: CASSSAGGASDTQYF.

This clonotype was observed once. This chain uses TRBV4-1 with TRBJ1-2, with D possibly being TRBD1 (6 bases). The CDR3 covers 14 residues. The germline V gene has CDR1 MGHRA and CDR2 YSYEKL. With 2 bases removed from V and 4 bases from J, the gap between germline ends came to 11 bases. The CDR3, as DNA: TGCGCCAGCAGCCAATCGGGGGGCACCTATGGCTACACCTTC. This codes for CASSQSGGTYGYTF.

Regarding this clonotype: The germline gene is not matched at one end of the junction; a read error may be the cause. This sequence joins TRBV12-3 or TRBV12-4 and TRBJ1-2; TRBD1 matches 7 bases. The CDR3 contains 14 residues. The chain's CDR3 is CASSSQKRQGLVVF. CDR3 DNA: TGTGCCAGCAGTTCCCAGAAGAGACAGGGTCTTGTCGTCTTC.

The chain joins TRBV12-3 or TRBV12-4 to TRBJ1-5; 9 nucleotides align to TRBD1. CDR3 length: 14 amino acids. The ends lost 5 bases at V and 6 bases at J; junction bases unmatched: 5. The chain's CDR3 is CASSTGGAGQPQHF. The CDR3 DNA follows: TGTGCCAGCAGTACAGGGGGCGCGGGTCAGCCCCAGCATTTT.

This clonotype showed up many times. The V gene is TRBV5-5, the J gene TRBJ2-3; D unclear. Per germline, CDR1 SGHKS and CDR2 YYEKEE (reference sequence). Trimming took 0 bases from V and 9 from J, leaving 8 bases between them. This CDR3 comprises 12 residues. Here the CDR3 reads CASSLVESTQYF. CDR3 nucleotide sequence: TGTGCCAGCAGCTTGGTGGAATCCACGCAGTATTTT.

The chain recombines TRBV9 with TRBJ2-7, with 8 bases fitting TRBD1. Germline CDR1 and CDR2: SGDLS and YYNGEE. After removal of 2 bases from V and 7 bases from J, the junction contained 8 bases not matched to a gene. This CDR3 is built from 14 residues. The DNA of the CDR3 is TGTGCCAGCAGCGTGTCAGGGGGCACGGGGGAGCAGTACTTC. Protein sequence: CASSVSGGTGEQYF.